The next 25 T cell receptor beta chains were all read from a single sample in a study of T cell repertoires in cytomegalovirus infection (dated by TCRdb to between 2018 and 2021). Sequencing relied on an Illumina HiSeq 1500. Using fastp trimming at Q25 and MiXCR clonotype assembly, TCRdb reanalyzed the public sequencing data and kept in-frame beta chains. Each CDR3 protein gets just one entry, which takes the most common genes and DNA from the rows behind it. This sample comprises about 160,000 distinct CDR3 sequences, about 20% of them detected only once. The ten largest clones capture roughly 25% of the sample. The sample's treatment or condition label, decoded: in vitro stimulation with specific CMV peptide epitopes to enrich CMV-specific T cells. Antigens for these TCRs are unknown. The sample was CD8+ T cells from cultured PBMCs, taken from culture after CMV antigen stimulation. The receptors were sampled from a human donor in good health (CMV status not recorded). Some clones in this sample may be carry-over from other donors' samples.

This clonotype was observed a handful of times. V is TRBV7-2 and J is TRBJ1-2, with 9 positions matching TRBD1. CDR1 SGHTA and CDR2 FQGNSA come from the germline V gene. The junction had 9 bases not matched to a gene; V was cut back by 8 bases and J by 8 bases. This CDR3 has 13 amino acids. The CDR3 DNA sequence: TGTGCCAGCCAAGGACAGGGGTGGAAAGGCTACACCTTC. This gives the protein CASQGQGWKGYTF.

The chain carries TRBV7-2 and TRBJ1-4; possible D gene TRBD1, 6 bases. The CDR3 is 14 amino acids. Looked up from germline, CDR1 is SGHTA and CDR2 is FQGNSA. V lost 4 bases to trimming and J lost 7 bases, with 13 bases between them. CDR3 sequence: CASSSTGRAEKLFF. The CDR3 DNA reads TGTGCCAGCAGCTCGACAGGTCGGGCTGAAAAACTGTTTTTT.

The chain employs TRBV7-2 and TRBJ1-1; possible D gene TRBD1, 5 bases. The V end lost 4 bases, the J end lost 2 bases, and 14 bases lay between the germline ends. Germline V CDR1 and CDR2: SGHTA, FQGNSA. The CDR3 has 15 residues. Written as DNA, the CDR3 is TGTGCCAGCAGCTCAGGGTTCGGGTTTAACACTGAAGCTTTCTTT. Protein sequence: CASSSGFGFNTEAFF.

This clonotype was counted at least ten times. This CDR3 reads CASRGQNPYEQYF. CDR3 in DNA: TGTGCCAGCAGAGGACAGAACCCTTACGAGCAGTACTTC. The chain combines TRBV28 with TRBJ2-7, with D possibly matching TRBD1 (6 bases). Looked up from germline, CDR1 is MDHEN and CDR2 is SYDVKM. The V end lost 6 bases, the J end lost 4 bases, and 13 bases lay between the germline ends. The CDR3 length is 13 residues.

This clonotype has a handful of counts. The gene calls are TRBV11-2 and TRBJ2-7; D remains unclear. Trimming took off 1 base at V and 4 bases at J, with 8 bases between the two ends. The germline gives CDR1 SGHAT, CDR2 FQNNGV. CDR3 length equals 13 residues. For the CDR3, the DNA is TGTGCCAGCAGCTTAGTAATGGGTTACGAGCAGTACTTC. Amino acid sequence: CASSLVMGYEQYF.

This clonotype was detected only once. The chain is built from TRBV24-1 and TRBJ1-1; D is unclear. The CDR3 length is 13 residues. The V end lost 1 base, the J end lost 0 bases, and 2 bases lay between the germline ends. Germline V gene lookup returns CDR1 KGHDR and CDR2 SFDVKD. The CDR3 loop reads CATSDFLNTEAFF. CDR3 DNA: TGTGCCACCAGTGATTTCCTGAACACTGAAGCTTTCTTT.

The rearrangement joins TRBV7-9 to TRBJ2-2; D not certain. The CDR3 runs 12 residues. Germline V gene data show CDR1 as SEHNR and CDR2 as FQNEAQ (reference sequence). Between the trimmed V and J ends, which lost 6 bases and 6 bases, there was a span of 8 bases. The CDR3 DNA reads TGTGCCAGCAGTCTAAGATCCGGGGAGCTGTTTTTT. Its translation: CASSLRSGELFF. The full variable domain, its missing parts supplied by reference TRBV7-9 and TRBJ2-2, is DTGVSQNPRHKITKRGQNVTFRCDPISEHNRLYWYRQTLGQGPEFLTYFQNEAQLEKSRLLSDRFSAERPKGSFSTLEIQRTEQGDSAMYLCASSLRSGELFFGEGSRLTVL.

This clonotype was seen many times. CDR3 DNA: TGTGCCAGCAGCTTACCTAACATGGGGAGCTCCTACGAGCAGTACTTC. The encoded protein is CASSLPNMGSSYEQYF. This chain connects TRBV7-9 to TRBJ2-7, with D perhaps TRBD2 (5 bases). The CDR3 runs to 16 residues. Germline CDR1 is SEHNR and CDR2 is FQNEAQ (reference sequence). Trimming took 2 bases from V and 0 from J, leaving 14 bases between them.

Comments on this clonotype: This may be a read error: a much more frequent sequence differs by one nucleotide. The V gene is TRBV7-8, the J gene TRBJ2-1; 11 nucleotides line up with TRBD2. The CDR3 has 14 residues. Germline V gives CDR1 SGHVS, CDR2 FQNEAQ. The CDR3 reads CASSVAGGYNEQFF. The CDR3 coding sequence is TGTGCCAGCAGCGTAGCGGGGGGGTACAATGAGCAGTTCTTC.

This clonotype came up a few times. The genes are TRBV11-2 and TRBJ2-4; D is unresolved. Germline loops: CDR1 SGHAT, CDR2 FQNNGV. Trimming cost V 4 bases and J 0 bases, with 10 bases left between them. The CDR3 spans 15 residues. The CDR3 bases are TGTGCCAGCAGCTCACCGGTGGGAGCCAAAAACATTCAGTACTTC. Translation: CASSSPVGAKNIQYF.

V gene TRBV7-6 combines with J gene TRBJ2-5; 7 bases are shared with TRBD2. This CDR3 spans 14 amino acids. The ends lost 3 bases at V and 2 bases at J; junction bases unmatched: 3. CDR1 SGHVS and CDR2 FNYEAQ come from the germline V gene. This CDR3 reads CASSLWEGQETQYF. Here the CDR3 DNA reads TGTGCCAGCAGCTTGTGGGAGGGACAAGAGACCCAGTACTTC.

The chain carries TRBV27 and TRBJ1-6; D possibly corresponds to TRBD1 (5 bases). The CDR3 contains 13 residues. Trimming removed 8 bases from V and 7 bases from J, with 12 bases in between. Germline-derived CDR1 and CDR2 are MNHEY and SMNVEV (reference sequence). The DNA of the CDR3 is TGTGCCAGCCACCAGGGTACGAATTCACCCCTCCACTTT. It yields the protein CASHQGTNSPLHF.

This clonotype has just a few counts. The chain is built from TRBV4-1 and TRBJ2-1; 9 positions match TRBD2. Trimming at V came to 4 bases and at J to 3 bases, leaving 7 bases not matched to a gene. The CDR3 runs to 16 residues. Germline V lookup: CDR1 MGHRA, CDR2 YSYEKL. CDR3 nucleotides: TGCGCCAGCAGCCGAGCACTAGCGGGCAACTACAATGAGCAGTTCTTC. Its translation: CASSRALAGNYNEQFF.

The chain recombines TRBV12-3 or TRBV12-4 with TRBJ2-2; TRBD1 aligns across 8 bases. The trim removed 4 bases at V and 2 bases at J, leaving 6 bases unmatched. The CDR3 extends over 16 amino acids. CDR3 amino acids: CASSSSTGDNTGELFF. For the CDR3, the DNA is TGTGCCAGCAGTTCCTCGACAGGGGACAACACCGGGGAGCTGTTTTTT.

CDR3 nucleotides: TGCGCCAGCTCGCTTGGGGCCCCCAACCTAAATGAGCAGTTCTTC. It is translated as CASSLGAPNLNEQFF. This sequence joins TRBV10-2 and TRBJ2-1; a weak D match, TRBD1 (5 bases). The germline V gene has CDR1 WSHSY and CDR2 SAAADI. V was shortened by 8 bases and J by 7 bases, with 21 bases between the two germline ends. The CDR3 consists of 15 residues.

This clonotype occurred many times. This chain uses TRBV7-8 with TRBJ1-5, with TRBD1 identical over 7 bases. V dropped 0 bases and J dropped 4; count of bases not matched to a gene: 9. Germline V gene lookup returns CDR1 SGHVS and CDR2 FQNEAQ. This CDR3 is built from 17 residues. The DNA of the CDR3 is TGTGCCAGCAGCTTAGCAGGGCGGGACAGTATAAATCAGCCCCAGCATTTT. Encoded protein: CASSLAGRDSINQPQHF.

The V call is TRBV15, the J call TRBJ2-7; either TRBD1 or TRBD2 may fit D (5 bases each). Germline V lookup: CDR1 LNHNV, CDR2 YYDKDF (reference sequence). The CDR3 loop spans 19 amino acids. The germline V and J ends were trimmed by 3 bases and 6 bases, with 30 bases remaining between them. The CDR3 reads CATSSRALLSREYQGEQYF. The CDR3, as DNA: TGTGCCACCAGCAGCCGCGCTTTGTTGTCCCGGGAATACCAGGGCGAGCAGTACTTC.

This rearrangement joins TRBV7-2 to TRBJ1-4; D is undetermined. The germline V and J ends were trimmed by 4 bases and 0 bases, with 9 bases remaining between them. The CDR3 has 15 amino acids. Germline V lookup: CDR1 SGHTA, CDR2 FQGNSA. The DNA for the CDR3 is TGTGCCAGCAGCTCCCCCTGGGCAACTAATGAAAAACTGTTTTTT. Translation: CASSSPWATNEKLFF.

The CDR3 reads CASSLSESFYEQYF. The CDR3, as DNA: TGTGCCAGCAGTCTTAGCGAGTCCTTCTACGAGCAGTACTTC. The rearrangement links TRBV12-3 or TRBV12-4 to TRBJ2-7; a possible D gene is TRBD2 (5 bases). This CDR3 is built from 14 residues. The germline V and J ends were trimmed by 5 bases and 3 bases, with 14 bases remaining between them.

This clonotype has more than one count but fewer than ten. This chain joins TRBV20-1 and TRBJ2-7; 10 bases are a match to TRBD1. The V gene end was trimmed by 6 bases and the J gene end by 3 bases; junction bases not matched to a gene: 5. This CDR3 region has 13 residues. CDR1 DFQATT and CDR2 SNEGSKA come from the germline V gene (reference sequence). In DNA form, the CDR3 reads TGCAGTGCGACGGGACAGGGGAACTACGAGCAGTACTTC. It encodes CSATGQGNYEQYF.

This clonotype appeared a few times. This chain uses TRBV7-6 with TRBJ1-1, with 8 bases lining up with TRBD1. The germline CDR1 and CDR2 sequences are SGHVS and FNYEAQ. Losses at the gene ends were 0 bases for V and 6 bases for J; bases not matched to a gene: 6. The CDR3 length is 15 residues. The DNA for the CDR3 is TGTGCCAGCAGCTTAGCGACAGGGGTTGCTGCTGAAGCTTTCTTT. Residues: CASSLATGVAAEAFF.

There are a few counts of this clonotype. The CDR3, as DNA: TGTGCCAGCAGTTATTTTACAGGGCCCGACGGCAATCAGCCCCAGCATTTT. Amino acids: CASSYFTGPDGNQPQHF. The chain carries TRBV6-9 and TRBJ1-5, with D possibly being TRBD1 (6 bases). The CDR3 spans 17 residues. V lost 1 base, J lost 2 bases, and 15 bases lay in between. The germline CDR1 and CDR2 sequences are MNHGY and SVAAGI.

The chain carries TRBV7-2 and TRBJ1-5; D possibly corresponds to TRBD1 (5 bases). Germline assignment: CDR1 SGHTA and CDR2 FQGNSA. V dropped 5 bases and J dropped 0 bases, with 11 bases sitting between them. The CDR3 is 15 amino acids. The CDR3 region has the DNA TGTGCCAGCAGCGACCTCAGGGTTAGCAATCAGCCCCAGCATTTT. This codes for CASSDLRVSNQPQHF. Together with reference TRBV7-2 and TRBJ1-5, the CDR3 gives the full variable domain: GAGVSQSPSNKVTEKGKDVELRCDPISGHTALYWYRQSLGQGLEFLIYFQGNSAPDKSGLPSDRFSAERTGGSVSTLTIQRTQQEDSAVYLCASSDLRVSNQPQHFGDGTRLSIL.

J is TRBJ2-7 and V is TRBV3-1; TRBD1 matches 8 bases. The junction had 7 bases not matched to a gene; V was cut back by 4 bases and J by 2 bases. CDR1 and CDR2 from the germline V gene are LGHDT and YNNKEL (reference sequence). CDR3 length: 15 residues. The CDR3 DNA is TGTGCCAGCAGCCTAAGAGGGACAGGCACCTACGAGCAGTACTTC. It yields the protein CASSLRGTGTYEQYF.

The table lists this clonotype with a few counts. The chain has TRBV5-6 and TRBJ2-1; the match to TRBD1 covers 8 bases. Germline loops: CDR1 SGHDT, CDR2 YYEEEE. With V trimmed by 2 bases and J by 9 bases, 25 bases remained unmatched. CDR3 length: 20 amino acids. DNA of the CDR3: TGTGCCAGCAGCTTATATAAAACAGGGGGGCGATCCGCCGAGTCCAGTGAGCAGTTCTTC. Protein sequence: CASSLYKTGGRSAESSEQFF. Full variable domain (remainder filled in from reference TRBV5-6 and TRBJ2-1): DAGVTQSPTHLIKTRGQQVTLRCSPKSGHDTVSWYQQALGQGPQFIFQYYEEEERQRGNFPDRFSGHQFPNYSSELNVNALLLGDSALYLCASSLYKTGGRSAESSEQFFGPGTRLTVL.